The next 20 T cell receptor beta chains were all read from a single sample in a study of T cells in Graves' hyperthyroidism and ophthalmopathy. Authors of the study amplified TCR beta CDR3 regions from RNA transcripts. Researchers ran a first-round RT-PCR on the TCR CDR3 using the HTBI primer set. One entry per CDR3 protein results from TCRdb running MiXCR on the multiplex PCR reads. The top ten clones hold about 26% of a sample with about 550,000 distinct CDR3 sequences, under 25% of them seen once. The sample comprised blood. The origin of the receptors is a man aged 18 to 29 with Graves' hyperthyroidism.

This clonotype occurred many times. This sequence joins TRBV4-1 and TRBJ2-7; 9 positions match TRBD1. Trimming took 8 bases from V and 4 from J; bases not matched to a gene: 9. CDR3 length: 14 residues. Germline V gene data show CDR1 as MGHRA and CDR2 as YSYEKL. The CDR3 sequence: CASGTGTGWYEQYF. The CDR3 DNA sequence: TGCGCCAGCGGTACCGGGACAGGGTGGTACGAGCAGTACTTC.

V usage is TRBV7-9 and J usage is TRBJ2-7; a weak D match, TRBD1 (5 bases). Germline values: CDR1 SEHNR, CDR2 FQNEAQ (reference sequence). V was pared by 1 base and J by 5 bases, with 12 bases between. The CDR3 extends over 14 amino acids. In DNA form, the CDR3 reads TGTGCCAGCAGCTTAGGGGGCCCGGTCCACGAGCAGTACTTC. It codes for CASSLGGPVHEQYF.

The rearrangement links TRBV7-6 to TRBJ2-2; possibly TRBD2 for D (5 bases). Germline CDR1 reads SGHVS; CDR2 reads FNYEAQ. V was cut by 6 bases and J by 6 bases, with 29 bases left in between. CDR3 length: 19 residues. CDR3 nucleotide sequence: TGTGCCAGCAGTGAGTCCATGATGCGGCGGGTGCTCCCCCCCGGGGAGCTGTTTTTT. It encodes CASSESMMRRVLPPGELFF.

The genes are TRBV7-2 and TRBJ1-3; the D gene is possibly TRBD1 (5 bases). The CDR3 is 16 residues long. Between the trimmed V and J ends, which lost 2 bases and 4 bases, there was a span of 15 bases. CDR1 SGHTA and CDR2 FQGNSA come from the germline V gene. CDR3 DNA sequence: TGTGCCAGCAGCTTATCGCTGGGGGAGTCAGGAAACACCATATATTTT. Its protein product is CASSLSLGESGNTIYF.

The rearrangement links TRBV12-3 or TRBV12-4 to TRBJ1-1; TRBD1 agrees at 11 bases. J lost 4 bases, V lost 6 bases, and 10 bases had no gene match. The CDR3 length is 16 residues. The CDR3 reads CASSLGPGQGVTEAFF. CDR3 nucleotides: TGTGCCAGCAGCCTAGGGCCGGGACAGGGGGTCACTGAAGCTTTCTTT.

This clonotype was observed many times. The V call is TRBV2, the J call TRBJ2-5; possible D gene TRBD2, 6 bases. The CDR3 runs 16 residues. CDR1 SNHLY and CDR2 FYNNEI come from the germline V gene. Between the trimmed V and J ends, which lost 3 bases and 7 bases, there was a span of 21 bases. CDR3 residues: CASSDLSGLGIGTQYF. The DNA for the CDR3 is TGTGCCAGCAGTGACCTATCGGGACTGGGGATTGGGACCCAGTACTTC.

This clonotype was seen many times. The rearrangement joins TRBV19 to TRBJ1-2, with TRBD1 identical over 9 bases. V shed 10 bases and J 4 bases; nucleotides not matched to a gene: 13. CDR1 is LNHDA, CDR2 SQIVND, per germline (reference sequence). There are 15 residues in the CDR3. The CDR3 loop reads CATLITGGAGYGYTF. The CDR3 DNA is TGTGCCACTCTGATAACAGGGGGCGCTGGCTATGGCTACACCTTC.

This clonotype was counted ten times or more. This sequence joins TRBV28 and TRBJ1-2; D is ambiguous. Trimming took off 1 base at V and 8 bases at J, with 14 bases between the two ends. The CDR3 consists of 14 residues. CDR1 is MDHEN, CDR2 SYDVKM, per germline. The chain's CDR3 is CASSLLGSNLGYTF. The CDR3 DNA reads as TGTGCCAGCAGTTTATTGGGGTCAAACCTAGGCTACACCTTC.

About this clonotype: This sequence may be a read error, since a much larger clone differs from it by one base. Without the conserved terminal phenylalanine or tryptophan, this CDR3 likely stems from a read error. The V gene is TRBV6-1, the J gene TRBJ1-1; D is uncertain. Germline-derived CDR1 and CDR2 are MNHNS and SASEGT. The CDR3 loop spans 15 amino acids. Deletions cut 7 bases from V and 5 bases from J, with 20 bases between. The CDR3 here is CASNPWEGWTTEAFL. The DNA of the CDR3 is TGTGCCAGCAACCCCTGGGAGGGTTGGACGACTGAAGCTTTCCTT.

This clonotype has ten or more counts. CDR3 region: CASSGTPNTEAFF. Here the CDR3 DNA reads TGTGCCAGCAGCGGGACACCGAACACTGAAGCTTTCTTT. The genes are TRBV25-1 and TRBJ1-1; TRBD1 might be the D (6 bases). This CDR3 has 13 amino acids. With 6 bases removed from V and 1 base from J, the gap between germline ends came to 9 bases. The germline CDR1 and CDR2 sequences are MGHDK and SYGVNS.

This clonotype was counted at least ten times. The chain recombines TRBV19 with TRBJ1-1; D unresolved. Trimming cost V 6 bases and J 3 bases, with 11 bases left between them. CDR1 and CDR2 from the germline V gene are LNHDA and SQIVND (reference sequence). The CDR3 length is 13 residues. The CDR3 DNA is TGTGCCAGTAGACCCGTCGGGGACACTGAAGCTTTCTTT. Translation: CASRPVGDTEAFF. Using reference TRBV19 and TRBJ1-1 for the parts outside the CDR3, the full variable domain is DGGITQSPKYLFRKEGQNVTLSCEQNLNHDAMYWYRQDPGQGLRLIYYSQIVNDFQKGDIAEGYSVSREKKESFPLTVTSAQKNPTAFYLCASRPVGDTEAFFGQGTRLTVV.

This rearrangement joins TRBV20-1 to TRBJ2-5; no firm D call. This CDR3 has 13 amino acids. The V gene lost 2 bases and the J gene lost 5 bases, with 12 bases spanning the gap. The germline V gene encodes CDR1 DFQATT and CDR2 SNEGSKA (reference sequence). Here the CDR3 reads CSARRVLWETQYF. The DNA for the CDR3 is TGCAGTGCTAGAAGGGTGCTCTGGGAGACCCAGTACTTC.

This clonotype has a count of ten or more. This sequence joins TRBV12-3 or TRBV12-4 and TRBJ1-1; 7 positions match TRBD1. The ends lost 6 bases at V and 1 base at J; junction bases unmatched: 5. The CDR3 is 14 residues long. CDR3: CASRSGQTNTEAFF. CDR3 coding DNA: TGTGCCAGCAGGTCGGGACAGACGAACACTGAAGCTTTCTTT.

This clonotype was seen many times. The chain has TRBV12-3 or TRBV12-4 and TRBJ2-7; 7 bases map to TRBD1. The CDR3 totals 12 residues. The V segment lost 5 bases and the J segment 9 bases; nucleotides outside the gene matches: 7. CDR3 region: CASSPGQAGQYF. The CDR3 DNA sequence: TGTGCCAGCAGTCCAGGACAGGCGGGGCAGTACTTC.

This sequence joins TRBV6-5 and TRBJ2-7, with 9 positions matching TRBD2. V gave up 0 bases and J gave up 2 bases; unmatched junction bases: 5. The germline CDR1 and CDR2 sequences are MNHEY and SVGAGI. This CDR3 is built from 16 residues. CDR3 protein: CASSYSGGRDTYEQYF. CDR3 in DNA: TGTGCCAGCAGTTACTCGGGCGGGAGGGACACCTACGAGCAGTACTTC.

J is TRBJ2-7 and V is TRBV12-5; 8 bases align to TRBD2. CDR1 LGHNT and CDR2 FRNRAP come from the germline V gene. V lost 5 bases and J lost 1; bases outside the gene matches: 7. The CDR3 contains 15 residues. CDR3 coding DNA: TGTGCTAGTGGTGGCCTCGGGGGGGGGTCCTACGAGCAGTACTTC. Encoded protein: CASGGLGGGSYEQYF.

At least ten counts were recorded for this clonotype. The chain couples TRBV6-1 to TRBJ1-2; D gene unclear. The V gene's germline CDR1 is MNHNS and CDR2 SASEGT. V shed 7 bases and J shed 7 bases, with 19 bases lying between them. This CDR3 contains 14 residues. This chain's CDR3 is CASTQRESGSGYTF. CDR3 nucleotides: TGTGCCAGCACCCAAAGGGAGTCAGGCTCTGGCTACACCTTC.

The chain links TRBV6-2 or TRBV6-3 to TRBJ2-2; D possibly corresponds to TRBD1 (6 bases). The CDR3 consists of 14 residues. Trimming took 8 bases from V and 2 from J, leaving 12 bases between them. The germline V gene encodes CDR1 MNHEY and CDR2 SVGEGT. The CDR3 region is CASLTGINTGELFF. The CDR3 DNA reads TGTGCCAGCCTTACAGGGATAAACACCGGGGAGCTGTTTTTT.

This clonotype appeared many times. The chain couples TRBV28 to TRBJ1-2, with 9 nucleotides matching TRBD1. The CDR3 length is 15 residues. Germline values: CDR1 MDHEN, CDR2 SYDVKM. Unmatched junction bases numbered 12, after V lost 6 bases and J lost 7 bases. The CDR3 DNA reads as TGTGCCAGCAGGTCCTCAGGACAGGGGTCGGGTGGCTACACCTTC. Its protein product is CASRSSGQGSGGYTF.

This clonotype appeared a few times. The chain employs TRBV12-3 or TRBV12-4 and TRBJ1-1; 7 bases match TRBD1. This CDR3 has 14 residues. V trimming: 6 bases; J trimming: 3 bases; junction bases outside the gene matches: 7. CDR3 sequence: CASSQSTGYTEAFF. The CDR3 DNA reads as TGTGCCAGCAGCCAATCGACAGGGTACACTGAAGCTTTCTTT.